This TCR beta chain was sequenced during a study of blood T cell repertoires in COVID-19. Study overall: COVID-19 samples collected from the United States, Italy and Spain covered acute and convalescent phases. T cells, B-cell-depleted T cells, or PBMCs supplied cDNA or gDNA.

Each participant's cohort was designated according to participant-reported clinical history. The germline V and J ends were trimmed by 7 bases and 0 bases, with 16 bases remaining between them. Germline V gene data show CDR1 as LNHDA and CDR2 as SQIVND (reference sequence). This CDR3 is 16 amino acids long. Repertoires were generated with immunoSEQ multiplex PCR, while TCRdb's copy carries only in-frame clones and drops some. The sample has roughly 220,000 clones, 80% to 90% seen once. This clone was seen a few times. The receptor's source is a woman between 18 and 30 years old in a cohort exposed to, infected with or recovered from COVID-19 (not recorded which). The chain employs TRBV19 and TRBJ1-3; maybe TRBD1 (6 bases). The specimen was PBMCs or T cells enriched from blood (not recorded which). The CDR3 DNA is TGTGCCAGTACGACAGGCTTCCCACTCTCTGGAAACACCATATATTTT. This sequence encodes CASTTGFPLSGNTIYF.